The text below deals with one T cell receptor (beta chain). The antigen is not known. Use of 60 Vbeta and 13 Jbeta primers characterized the PCR. Generated by immunoSEQ multiplex PCR, the TCRdb table keeps only in-frame clones and is missing some. The data hold 180,000 or so clones, with about 88% observed a single time. J was trimmed by 0 bases and V by 2 bases; bases with no gene match: 1. This CDR3 is 15 amino acids long. CDR1 and CDR2 (germline): LNHDA, SQIVND (reference sequence). The data originate from a study of cytomegalovirus exposure and HLA in healthy donors. General study points: It was only CMV serostatus that was available as immune exposure information. The study carried out a later analysis of TCR beta sequences. It associated some 17,000 of them with specific HLA alleles at a false discovery rate of 0.05.

This sequence was found in a woman in her 30s in good health and CMV-seronegative. The chain links TRBV19 to TRBJ2-3, with 8 bases that match TRBD2. Sequencing used PBMCs. The CDR3 loop reads CASSISGSSTDTQYF. The CDR3 coding sequence is TGTGCCAGTAGTATAAGCGGGAGCAGCACAGATACGCAGTATTTT.